This TCR beta chain was captured by sequencing in a study of blood T cell repertoires in COVID-19. Whole-study context: Acute and convalescent COVID-19 specimens originated in the United States, Italy and Spain. PBMCs, B-cell-depleted T cells, or T cells provided the cDNA or gDNA that made up the material.

In the original workflow: Amplifying reference gene primers gave estimates of nucleated cell counts. Using immunoSEQ multiplex PCR, the repertoire was profiled, and TCRdb retains in-frame clones only, with some absent. The V and J calls and the clone size are those of that table, but D and trimming were determined from the DNA. This table has about 230,000 clones, roughly four fifths appearing once. The CDR3 has 14 residues. V lost 4 bases and J 7 bases, leaving 12 bases between the germline ends. This rearrangement joins TRBV5-3 to TRBJ1-6; no reliable D call. TRBV5-3 is known as an ORF, though its function is uncertain. The receptor was derived from a woman aged 50 to 65 with acute or convalescent COVID-19. Sequences were obtained from peripheral blood. This chain's CDR3 is CARSPGSRNSPLHF. CDR3 in DNA: TGTGCCAGAAGCCCGGGATCCCGGAATTCACCCCTCCACTTT.